The 22 T cell receptor beta chains reported below all come from one sample, sequenced in a study of T cell changes during pregnancy in multiple sclerosis. Some clones are missing from TCRdb's copy, which holds only in-frame ones; the method was immunoSEQ multiplex PCR. The sample yields fewer than 50,000 clones, about 88% seen once. Sequencing was performed on CD8+ T cells from peripheral blood mononuclear cells, taken in the third trimester of pregnancy. The source of these receptors is a female donor with multiple sclerosis, enrolled in a pregnancy study.

The rearrangement joins TRBV28 to TRBJ1-4; a possible D gene is TRBD1 (5 bases). Germline CDR1 is MDHEN and CDR2 is SYDVKM. The length of the CDR3 is 14 residues. The V gene lost 7 bases and the J gene lost 3 bases, with 12 bases spanning the gap. The CDR3 bases are TGTGCCAGCAAGGGGCCAGGTGCTAATGAAAAACTGTTTTTT. Translation gives CASKGPGANEKLFF. The entire variable domain, with the rest obtained from reference TRBV28 and TRBJ1-4, is as follows: DVKVTQSSRYLVKRTGEKVFLECVQDMDHENMFWYRQDPGLGLRLIYFSYDVKMKEKGDIPEGYSVSREKKERFSLILESASTNQTSMYLCASKGPGANEKLFFGSGTQLSVL.

The rearrangement joins TRBV27 to TRBJ2-1; a weak D match, TRBD1 (5 bases). V was trimmed by 4 bases and J by 2 bases, leaving 15 bases between them. Germline-derived CDR1 and CDR2 are MNHEY and SMNVEV (reference sequence). The CDR3 runs 16 residues. The CDR3 DNA sequence: TGTGCCAGCAGTTCCCCCGGCAGGGTTCCCTACAATGAGCAGTTCTTC. As protein: CASSSPGRVPYNEQFF.

The V and J genes are TRBV5-1 and TRBJ2-5; TRBD2 agrees at 12 bases. This CDR3 contains 15 residues. The V gene's germline CDR1 is SGHRS and CDR2 YFSETQ. The V gene end was trimmed by 4 bases and the J gene end by 5 bases; junction bases not matched to a gene: 6. The CDR3 loop reads CASSGASGGAETQYF. Here the CDR3 DNA reads TGCGCCAGCAGCGGGGCTAGCGGGGGGGCGGAGACCCAGTACTTC.

As to this clone: An end of the junction differs from the germline gene, which may be a read error. J is TRBJ2-2 and V is TRBV4-1; D is perhaps TRBD1 (5 bases). The germline CDR1 and CDR2 sequences are MGHRA and YSYEKL. The CDR3 length is 17 residues. CDR3 region: CASSQVKGLENAGELFF. CDR3 bases: TGCGCCAGCAGCCAAGTAAAGGGGCTGGAGAACGCCGGGGAGCTGTTTTTT.

The DNA for the CDR3 is TGTGCCAGCAGCCCATTCCCGGGACAGGGTACCAGCACAGATACGCAGTATTTT. This sequence encodes CASSPFPGQGTSTDTQYF. The rearrangement links TRBV7-6 to TRBJ2-3, with 9 bases identical to TRBD1. J gave up 0 bases and V 5 bases, and 12 bases lay outside the gene matches. The CDR3 is made up of 18 amino acids. The V gene's germline CDR1 is SGHVS and CDR2 FNYEAQ.

This clone was seen just once. The CDR3 region is CASSDQGAAEAFF. The DNA for the CDR3 is TGTGCCAGCAGCGACCAGGGGGCGGCTGAAGCTTTCTTT. The chain couples TRBV5-4 to TRBJ1-1, with 8 bases aligning to TRBD1. V lost 4 bases to trimming and J lost 6 bases; unmatched junction nucleotides: 5. The CDR3 totals 13 residues. CDR1 is SGHNT and CDR2 is YYREEE in the germline V gene (reference sequence). The whole variable domain, filled in from reference TRBV5-4 and TRBJ1-1, reads ETGVTQSPTHLIKTRGQQVTLRCSSQSGHNTVSWYQQALGQGPQFIFQYYREEENGRGNFPPRFSGLQFPNYSSELNVNALELDDSALYLCASSDQGAAEAFFGQGTRLTVV.

This clone was observed once. The chain employs TRBV27 and TRBJ1-5, with a weak D call TRBD1 (6 bases). This CDR3 comprises 14 residues. V lost 3 bases, J lost 4 bases, and 10 bases lay in between. Germline values: CDR1 MNHEY, CDR2 SMNVEV (reference sequence). The CDR3 spells CASSFRQVNQPQHF. CDR3 nucleotide sequence: TGTGCCAGCAGTTTTCGACAGGTAAATCAGCCCCAGCATTTT.

This CDR3 reads CASNWAGAGETQYF. CDR3 bases: TGTGCCAGCAATTGGGCGGGCGCGGGCGAGACCCAGTACTTC. The V call is TRBV9, the J call TRBJ2-5, with D perhaps TRBD2 (5 bases). This CDR3 has 14 residues. The germline V gene has CDR1 SGDLS and CDR2 YYNGEE. The V end was cut by 6 bases, the J end by 5 bases, with 17 bases between.

V and J are TRBV7-9 and TRBJ2-1; no clear D gene. The V end lost 5 bases, the J end lost 5 bases, and 10 bases lay between the germline ends. The CDR3 is 13 residues long. From germline, CDR1 is SEHNR and CDR2 FQNEAQ (reference sequence). The CDR3, as DNA: TGTGCCAGCAGCCCTCGGGTCAACAATGAGCAGTTCTTC. It translates to CASSPRVNNEQFF.

The rearrangement uses TRBV6-5 and TRBJ2-1; possible D gene TRBD2, 5 bases. CDR3 length equals 13 residues. Germline CDR1 reads MNHEY; CDR2 reads SVGAGI. V lost 2 bases to trimming and J lost 3 bases, with 5 bases between them. DNA of the CDR3: TGTGCCAGCAGTTACCGGGACTACAATGAGCAGTTCTTC. This encodes CASSYRDYNEQFF.

CDR3 bases: TGCGCCAGCAGCCCATTCTCCTACAATGAGCAGTTCTTC. Protein: CASSPFSYNEQFF. The chain joins TRBV5-1 to TRBJ2-1; D remains unclear. V lost 4 bases, J lost 0 bases, and 5 bases lay in between. This CDR3 contains 13 residues. Germline V CDR1 and CDR2: SGHRS, YFSETQ.

The V gene is TRBV13, the J gene TRBJ1-1, with a weak D call TRBD1 (5 bases). Deletions cut 6 bases from V and 9 bases from J, with 20 bases between. This CDR3 spans 14 amino acids. Germline CDR1 and CDR2: PRHDT and FYEKMQ (reference sequence). The CDR3 DNA reads as TGTGCCAGCAGTTGGGGACTTGAAAGCGGGAAAGCTTTCTTT. It codes for CASSWGLESGKAFF.

The chain couples TRBV5-4 to TRBJ1-2; 9 positions agree with TRBD1. Unmatched junction bases numbered 5, after V lost 0 bases and J lost 8 bases. The CDR3 contains 14 residues. CDR1 and CDR2 (germline): SGHNT, YYREEE (reference sequence). CDR3 sequence reads: CASSLDRGLEGYTF. The CDR3 bases are TGTGCCAGCAGCTTGGACAGGGGGCTAGAGGGCTACACCTTC.

The chain has TRBV4-2 and TRBJ1-5; TRBD1 matches 9 bases. J lost 6 bases, V lost 1 base, and 1 base had no gene match. The CDR3 is made up of 14 amino acids. Looked up from germline, CDR1 is LGHNA and CDR2 is YNFKEQ. DNA for the CDR3: TGTGCCAGCAGCCAAGGACAGGGGGGTCAGCCCCAGCATTTT. It is translated as CASSQGQGGQPQHF.

This chain joins TRBV6-1 and TRBJ2-2; D remains ambiguous. Germline V gene sequence: CDR1 MNHNS, CDR2 SASEGT. CDR3 size: 12 residues. The germline V and J ends were trimmed by 7 bases and 2 bases, with 5 bases remaining between them. The DNA of the CDR3 is TGTGCCAGCACCTTTAACACCGGGGAGCTGTTTTTT. Translation: CASTFNTGELFF.

The chain employs TRBV6-5 and TRBJ1-3; TRBD1 matches at 8 bases. The germline CDR1 and CDR2 sequences are MNHEY and SVGAGI. The CDR3 runs 14 residues. V trimming: 7 bases; J trimming: 7 bases; junction bases outside the gene matches: 9. The CDR3 protein is CASTPTPGGNTIYF. The DNA of the CDR3 is TGTGCCAGCACCCCAACCCCAGGGGGCAACACCATATATTTT.

The chain employs TRBV6-1 and TRBJ2-5; the match to TRBD2 covers 12 bases. Germline CDR1 and CDR2: MNHNS and SASEGT. CDR3 length equals 15 residues. Trimming removed 7 bases from V and 5 bases from J; junction bases left unmatched: 8. CDR3 residues: CASTHLAGGPETQYF. As DNA, the CDR3 is TGTGCCAGCACCCACCTAGCGGGGGGGCCGGAGACCCAGTACTTC.

This clone has a single count. The V call is TRBV9, the J call TRBJ1-1; D not resolved. Trimming shortened V by 0 bases and J by 1 base, and 16 bases separated the two germline ends. This CDR3 is 17 amino acids long. Per the germline V gene, CDR1 is SGDLS and CDR2 is YYNGEE. This CDR3 reads CASSVEGWSGENTEAFF. Written as DNA, the CDR3 is TGTGCCAGCAGCGTAGAAGGATGGTCCGGGGAGAACACTGAAGCTTTCTTT.

V usage is TRBV29-1 and J usage is TRBJ1-2; 8 nucleotides align to TRBD1. The CDR3 length is 13 residues. Trimming took 4 bases from V and 10 from J; bases not matched to a gene: 11. Germline lookup yields CDR1 SQVTM and CDR2 ANQGSEA. CDR3 bases: TGCAGCGTTGTACAGACAGGGGAAGGGGTCTACACCTTC. Residues: CSVVQTGEGVYTF.

The genes are TRBV9 and TRBJ2-1; D is perhaps TRBD2 (5 bases). The length of the CDR3 is 14 residues. V was trimmed by 4 bases and J by 9 bases, leaving 17 bases between them. The germline V gene has CDR1 SGDLS and CDR2 YYNGEE. The CDR3 is CASSKGRSAGEQFF. In DNA form, the CDR3 reads TGTGCCAGCAGCAAGGGAAGGAGTGCGGGTGAGCAGTTCTTC.

The chain combines TRBV11-2 with TRBJ1-2, with D hard to call. The CDR3 runs to 14 residues. Germline CDR1 is SGHAT and CDR2 is FQNNGV. The germline V and J ends were trimmed by 0 bases and 3 bases, with 8 bases remaining between them. CDR3 DNA sequence: TGTGCCAGCAGCTTAGAGTACAGCCACTATGGCTACACCTTC. This translates into CASSLEYSHYGYTF.

The rearrangement links TRBV10-3 to TRBJ2-7; 10 bases are a match to TRBD1. J was trimmed by 0 bases and V by 10 bases; bases with no gene match: 3. The germline V gene has CDR1 ENHRY and CDR2 SYGVKD. The CDR3 has 13 amino acids. The CDR3 sequence: CATGQGYSYEQYF. The DNA of the CDR3 is TGTGCCACGGGACAGGGGTACTCCTACGAGCAGTACTTC.